These 27 T cell receptor beta chains share one sample of origin, sequenced in a study of cytomegalovirus exposure and HLA in healthy donors. Primers for the PCR totalled 60 Vbeta and 13 Jbeta. Sequencing was performed with immunoSEQ multiplex PCR; in TCRdb, only in-frame clones are kept and a portion is missing. The sample includes fewer than 40,000 clones, roughly 64% of them seen just once. Sequenced: PBMCs. The receptors come from a man between 35 and 55 years old in good health and CMV-seropositive.

V gene TRBV19 combines with J gene TRBJ1-2; D might be TRBD1 (5 bases). Germline V lookup: CDR1 LNHDA, CDR2 SQIVND (reference sequence). This CDR3 is built from 14 residues. V was cut by 7 bases and J by 5 bases, with 17 bases left in between. The CDR3 nucleotides read TGTGCCAGTACTGTTCAGGGATCTAGGTATGGCTACACCTTC. Its protein is CASTVQGSRYGYTF.

CDR3 protein: CASSLGISGLEAFF. The CDR3 region has the DNA TGTGCCAGCAGCTTAGGAATCAGTGGACTTGAAGCTTTCTTT. This sequence joins TRBV7-2 and TRBJ1-1; D is ambiguous. V lost 1 base to trimming and J lost 7 bases, with 13 bases between them. In germline, CDR1 is SGHTA, CDR2 FQGNSA. The length of the CDR3 is 14 residues.

V gene TRBV4-2 combines with J gene TRBJ2-5; TRBD1 matches at 12 bases. The V and J ends lost 0 bases and 4 bases, in that order; junction bases with no gene match: 6. The CDR3 loop spans 17 amino acids. Per the germline V gene, CDR1 is LGHNA and CDR2 is YNFKEQ. The CDR3 DNA follows: TGTGCCAGCAGCCAAGATGAGGGACAGGGGGCGGGAGAGACCCAGTACTTC. This gives the protein CASSQDEGQGAGETQYF.

V and J are TRBV5-6 and TRBJ1-5; 9 nucleotides match TRBD1. The trim removed 4 bases at V and 11 bases at J, leaving 10 bases unmatched. Germline CDR1 and CDR2: SGHDT and YYEEEE. The CDR3 runs to 14 residues. CDR3 amino acids: CASSAVDRGGTQHF. CDR3 sequence (DNA): TGTGCCAGCAGCGCCGTGGACAGGGGAGGGACCCAGCATTTT.

A few counts support this clone. The CDR3 DNA follows: TGTGCCATCAGTATGTTAGGGGCTGGGAACACTGAAGCTTTCTTT. Amino acids: CAISMLGAGNTEAFF. The chain links TRBV10-3 to TRBJ1-1; D may be TRBD1 (5 bases). V was trimmed by 5 bases and J by 1 base, leaving 14 bases between them. Germline V gene lookup returns CDR1 ENHRY and CDR2 SYGVKD. The CDR3 loop spans 15 amino acids.

The chain couples TRBV9 to TRBJ2-2, with 7 nucleotides matching TRBD2. CDR1 and CDR2 from the germline V gene are SGDLS and YYNGEE. V was pared by 2 bases and J by 7 bases, with 5 bases of the junction left unmatched. This CDR3 comprises 14 residues. The CDR3 protein is CASSVGREGGELFF. In DNA, the CDR3 is TGTGCCAGCAGCGTGGGCAGGGAGGGCGGGGAGCTGTTTTTT. Using reference TRBV9 and TRBJ2-2 for the parts outside the CDR3, the full variable domain is DSGVTQTPKHLITATGQRVTLRCSPRSGDLSVYWYQQSLDQGLQFLIQYYNGEERAKGNILERFSAQQFPDLHSELNLSSLELGDSALYFCASSVGREGGELFFGEGSRLTVL.

The chain carries TRBV5-1 and TRBJ1-3; tentatively, D is TRBD1 (5 bases). CDR1 is SGHRS, CDR2 YFSETQ, per germline. V gave up 6 bases and J gave up 0 bases, with 16 bases separating them. The CDR3 is 16 residues long. Here the CDR3 DNA reads TGCGCCAGCACCTCCGGACACGAGAACTCTGGAAACACCATATATTTT. This sequence encodes CASTSGHENSGNTIYF.

CDR3 in amino acids: CASSGETGPAGANVLTF. The DNA of the CDR3 is TGCGCCAGCAGCGGAGAGACAGGGCCGGCCGGGGCCAACGTCCTGACTTTC. The rearrangement links TRBV4-1 to TRBJ2-6, with TRBD1 matching 7 bases. With V trimmed by 5 bases and J by 4 bases, 11 bases remained unmatched. Germline V CDR1 and CDR2: MGHRA, YSYEKL. The CDR3 loop spans 17 amino acids.

The J gene is TRBJ2-1, the V gene TRBV10-1; 7 positions match TRBD2. This CDR3 has 17 amino acids. J was trimmed by 2 bases and V by 6 bases; bases with no gene match: 13. The V gene's germline CDR1 is WNHNN and CDR2 SYGVQD (reference sequence). The CDR3 protein is CASRPRSGVFTYNEQFF. CDR3 bases: TGCGCCAGCAGGCCCAGGAGCGGGGTCTTTACCTACAATGAGCAGTTCTTC.

V and J are TRBV30 and TRBJ2-7, with a weak D call TRBD2 (5 bases). The V and J ends lost 5 bases and 6 bases respectively, with 20 bases between them. The CDR3 loop spans 14 amino acids. Germline lookup yields CDR1 GTSNPN and CDR2 SVGIG (reference sequence). The CDR3 protein is CAWFSPGLTGEQYF. CDR3 sequence (DNA): TGTGCCTGGTTCTCCCCCGGACTCACGGGCGAGCAGTACTTC.

This sequence joins TRBV28 and TRBJ1-6, with 9 positions matching TRBD1. The CDR3 sequence is 15 residues long. CDR1 is MDHEN, CDR2 SYDVKM, per germline. The ends lost 6 bases at V and 9 bases at J; junction bases unmatched: 9. CDR3: CASSPGQGIISPLHF. In nucleotides, the CDR3 is TGTGCCAGCAGCCCCGGACAGGGGATCATTTCACCCCTCCACTTT.

J is TRBJ1-1 and V is TRBV5-1; D not certain. Per germline, CDR1 SGHRS and CDR2 YFSETQ. This CDR3 region has 12 residues. Trimming took 5 bases from V and 1 from J, leaving 6 bases between them. In DNA, the CDR3 is TGCGCCAGCAGTGGGCAGAACACTGAAGCTTTCTTT. It encodes CASSGQNTEAFF.

This chain connects TRBV5-1 to TRBJ1-3; the D gene is possibly TRBD1 (6 bases). This CDR3 is 16 amino acids long. V lost 2 bases and J 0 bases, leaving 12 bases between the germline ends. Germline V lookup: CDR1 SGHRS, CDR2 YFSETQ. The CDR3: CASSFQTGTSGNTIYF. DNA of the CDR3: TGCGCCAGCAGCTTCCAGACAGGCACCTCTGGAAACACCATATATTTT.

Only a few counts were recorded for this clone. This chain links TRBV15 with TRBJ2-3; 9 positions match TRBD2. V lost 1 base, J lost 3 bases, and 11 bases stayed unmatched. Germline CDR1 is LNHNV and CDR2 is YYDKDF (reference sequence). The CDR3 contains 18 residues. CDR3 in amino acids: CATSRGGGGARLTDTQYF. CDR3 coding DNA: TGTGCCACCAGCAGAGGTGGCGGGGGGGCCCGTCTGACAGATACGCAGTATTTT.

This chain uses TRBV6-5 with TRBJ2-7; possibly TRBD2 for D (5 bases). Deletions cut 0 bases from V and 1 base from J, with 13 bases between. Germline CDR1 MNHEY, CDR2 SVGAGI. The CDR3 is 16 amino acids. CDR3 DNA sequence: TGTGCCAGCAGTTACTCGGAGAGACGGGGATCCTACGAGCAGTACTTC. Translating it yields CASSYSERRGSYEQYF.

This clone was counted a few times. This sequence joins TRBV15 and TRBJ2-6, with a tentative D call TRBD2 (5 bases). Trimming shortened V by 4 bases and J by 4 bases, and 11 bases separated the two germline ends. This CDR3 spans 15 amino acids. CDR1 is LNHNV and CDR2 is YYDKDF in the germline V gene (reference sequence). As DNA, the CDR3 is TGTGCCACCAGCATAGGGCGGGCCGGGGCCAACGTCCTGACTTTC. Translated, it gives CATSIGRAGANVLTF.

The rearrangement uses TRBV5-1 and TRBJ1-1, with a weak D call TRBD1 (5 bases). V dropped 4 bases and J dropped 1 base, with 14 bases sitting between them. The CDR3 loop spans 15 amino acids. CDR1 and CDR2 from the germline V gene are SGHRS and YFSETQ. In nucleotides, the CDR3 is TGCGCCAGCAGCACCTACCAGGGCGGGAACACTGAAGCTTTCTTT. This codes for CASSTYQGGNTEAFF.

The chain links TRBV2 to TRBJ2-2, with 8 bases matching TRBD1. The CDR3 contains 16 residues. With V trimmed by 4 bases and J by 1 base, 5 bases remained unmatched. Germline V gives CDR1 SNHLY, CDR2 FYNNEI. The CDR3 is CASSALDRGNTGELFF. Here the CDR3 DNA reads TGTGCCAGCAGTGCCCTTGACAGGGGGAACACCGGGGAGCTGTTTTTT.

The genes are TRBV6-6 and TRBJ1-4; perhaps TRBD1 as D (6 bases). This CDR3 comprises 14 residues. V was shortened by 5 bases and J by 8 bases, with 15 bases between the two germline ends. Germline V CDR1 and CDR2: MNHNY, SVGAGI (reference sequence). CDR3 amino acids: CASSPTGSWEKLFF. CDR3 DNA sequence: TGTGCCAGCAGTCCAACAGGGAGTTGGGAAAAACTGTTTTTT.

The CDR3 DNA is TGTGCCAGCAGTTCACCTCTGCGGGCATACAATGAGCAGTTCTTC. Residues: CASSSPLRAYNEQFF. This sequence joins TRBV27 and TRBJ2-1; TRBD2 might be the D (5 bases). Germline V gene lookup returns CDR1 MNHEY and CDR2 SMNVEV (reference sequence). V lost 4 bases and J 4 bases, leaving 14 bases between the germline ends. The CDR3 is 15 residues long.

The rearrangement links TRBV6-1 to TRBJ2-5; the match to TRBD1 covers 7 bases. The closer fit of TRBJ2-7 to the DNA end suggests the J call may be wrong. This CDR3 is 17 amino acids long. Germline CDR1 is MNHNS and CDR2 is SASEGT. Here the CDR3 reads CASSELVGDRPFYEQYF. CDR3 coding DNA: TGTGCCAGCAGTGAACTTGTCGGGGACAGACCTTTCTACGAGCAGTACTTC.

A few counts support this clone. The gene calls are TRBV27 and TRBJ2-1; D is uncertain. The V gene lost 0 bases and the J gene lost 5 bases, with 14 bases spanning the gap. The CDR3 spans 16 residues. The germline gives CDR1 MNHEY, CDR2 SMNVEV (reference sequence). CDR3 sequence (DNA): TGTGCCAGCAGTTTATCGCTGAGGAAGATTGACAATGAGCAGTTCTTC. As protein: CASSLSLRKIDNEQFF.

The rearrangement joins TRBV29-1 to TRBJ2-4; maybe TRBD1 (6 bases). The CDR3 runs to 14 residues. The V and J ends lost 6 bases and 0 bases respectively, with 12 bases between them. The germline CDR1 and CDR2 sequences are SQVTM and ANQGSEA. Here the CDR3 reads CSVQGTLAKNIQYF. CDR3 DNA sequence: TGCAGCGTACAGGGAACCCTAGCCAAAAACATTCAGTACTTC.

This clone was observed a handful of times. This chain connects TRBV6-1 to TRBJ1-1; possible D gene TRBD1, 6 bases. The CDR3 is 15 residues long. The V end was cut by 6 bases, the J end by 1 base, with 15 bases between. CDR1 and CDR2 from the germline V gene are MNHNS and SASEGT. DNA for the CDR3: TGTGCCAGCAGGGACCGGGACACATGGAACACTGAAGCTTTCTTT. It translates to CASRDRDTWNTEAFF.

V usage is TRBV27 and J usage is TRBJ2-1; D possibly corresponds to TRBD2 (6 bases). The CDR3 sequence is 18 residues long. V was pared by 2 bases and J by 7 bases, with 24 bases between. The V gene's germline CDR1 is MNHEY and CDR2 SMNVEV (reference sequence). CDR3: CASSLRSGTPPAGNEQFF. CDR3 sequence (DNA): TGTGCCAGCAGTTTACGATCCGGGACTCCCCCCGCGGGGAATGAGCAGTTCTTC.

The gene calls are TRBV19 and TRBJ2-4; maybe TRBD2 (5 bases). Germline lookup yields CDR1 LNHDA and CDR2 SQIVND (reference sequence). CDR3 length: 13 amino acids. Trimming took off 5 bases at V and 6 bases at J, with 11 bases between the two ends. The CDR3 here is CASSLGGGNIQYF. The CDR3 coding sequence is TGTGCCAGTAGTTTAGGTGGAGGAAACATTCAGTACTTC.

This clone has a handful of counts. V and J are TRBV5-1 and TRBJ1-1, with D possibly being TRBD1 (5 bases). Germline V lookup: CDR1 SGHRS, CDR2 YFSETQ. Trimming took 4 bases from V and 0 from J, leaving 16 bases between them. This CDR3 contains 16 residues. Written as DNA, the CDR3 is TGCGCCAGCAGCCGACCGGGGGAGGGGATGAACACTGAAGCTTTCTTT. This sequence encodes CASSRPGEGMNTEAFF.